A single sample gave rise to the 5 T cell receptor beta chains below, sequenced in a study of blood T cell repertoires in COVID-19. Some clones are missing from TCRdb's copy, which holds only in-frame ones; the method was immunoSEQ multiplex PCR. The data show 150,000 to 200,000 clones, almost 80% seen once. The sequencing input was peripheral blood. Receptors originate from a man in his 60s with active or convalescent COVID-19.

The CDR3 is CASRTATQFDYGYTF. The CDR3 region has the DNA TGTGCCAGCCGGACTGCCACCCAGTTCGACTATGGCTACACCTTC. This chain links TRBV27 with TRBJ1-2, with D hard to call. CDR1 is MNHEY, CDR2 SMNVEV, per germline (reference sequence). This CDR3 is 15 amino acids long. V lost 8 bases and J 3 bases, leaving 19 bases between the germline ends.

This sequence joins TRBV18 and TRBJ2-7, with 12 bases matching TRBD1. CDR1 and CDR2 (germline): KGHSH, LQKENI. V lost 3 bases to trimming and J lost 6 bases; unmatched junction nucleotides: 12. The CDR3 is made up of 17 amino acids. The CDR3 DNA reads TGTGCCAGCTCACCGTCCCGGGACAGGGGGCGGTCTGGCGAGCAGTACTTC. This translates into CASSPSRDRGRSGEQYF.

The chain has TRBV9 and TRBJ1-2; 7 bases are shared with TRBD1. The CDR3 runs 15 residues. Looked up from germline, CDR1 is SGDLS and CDR2 is YYNGEE. The ends lost 3 bases at V and 4 bases at J; junction bases unmatched: 9. This CDR3 is CASSAAGDSIYGYTF. CDR3 coding DNA: TGTGCCAGCAGCGCTGCCGGGGACAGCATCTATGGCTACACCTTC.

This clone was observed once. The chain recombines TRBV6-2 or TRBV6-3 with TRBJ2-7; 7 bases are shared with TRBD1. This CDR3 comprises 13 residues. The trim removed 3 bases at V and 5 bases at J, leaving 4 bases unmatched. Germline V gene lookup returns CDR1 MNHEY and CDR2 SVGEGT. The CDR3, as DNA: TGTGCCAGCAGTTATCCCGACAGGGACGAGCAGTACTTC. Its translation is CASSYPDRDEQYF.

The rearrangement uses TRBV7-6 and TRBJ2-7; 11 nucleotides agree with TRBD2. Germline V CDR1 and CDR2: SGHVS, FNYEAQ. The CDR3 has 19 residues. V lost 5 bases, J lost 0 bases, and 15 bases stayed unmatched. CDR3 region: CASSLTSGRRSGGSYEQYF. CDR3 coding DNA: TGTGCCAGCAGCCTTACTAGCGGGAGAAGGTCGGGGGGCTCCTACGAGCAGTACTTC.